Below, 9 T cell receptor beta chains from the same sample are listed, as sequenced in a study of T cell responses to AZD1222 COVID-19 vaccine. Repertoires were generated with immunoSEQ multiplex PCR, while TCRdb's copy carries only in-frame clones and drops some. The sample holds hundreds of thousands of clones, approximately 94% seen once. Here the sequenced sample was peripheral blood, taken on day 0 of MenACWY control vaccination. All receptors derive from an adult in good health.

V is TRBV19 and J is TRBJ1-4; D not certain. Trimming stripped 3 bases from V and 8 bases from J, with 10 bases between. Germline V gene data show CDR1 as LNHDA and CDR2 as SQIVND (reference sequence). This CDR3 contains 13 residues. The CDR3 DNA reads TGTGCCAGTAGTATGAGAGTTGGAGAAAAACTGTTTTTT. It encodes CASSMRVGEKLFF.

This chain joins TRBV5-1 and TRBJ1-6, with D tentatively TRBD1 (5 bases). The CDR3 has 14 residues. Trimming removed 7 bases at V and 7 bases at J, with 15 bases between. The germline V gene encodes CDR1 SGHRS and CDR2 YFSETQ. In nucleotides, the CDR3 is TGCGCCAGCTCCGCCGGGGACCCCAATTCACCCCTCCACTTT. Translation gives CASSAGDPNSPLHF.

This rearrangement joins TRBV29-1 to TRBJ2-5, with TRBD1 identical over 8 bases. V shed 8 bases and J 4 bases; nucleotides not matched to a gene: 9. Per the germline V gene, CDR1 is SQVTM and CDR2 is ANQGSEA. The CDR3 contains 13 residues. The DNA for the CDR3 is TGCAGCATCGGACAGGGCGGAGGAGAGACCCAGTACTTC. It codes for CSIGQGGGETQYF.

The V and J genes are TRBV5-1 and TRBJ1-4; TRBD1 matches 7 bases. V gave up 1 base and J gave up 4 bases; unmatched junction bases: 1. This CDR3 contains 14 residues. Germline V gives CDR1 SGHRS, CDR2 YFSETQ. For the CDR3, the DNA is TGCGCCAGCAGCTTGCAGGGGGTTAATGAAAAACTGTTTTTT. Its protein product is CASSLQGVNEKLFF.

The rearrangement links TRBV18 to TRBJ2-2; TRBD1 aligns across 11 bases. J lost 7 bases, V lost 1 base, and 8 bases had no gene match. The CDR3 spans 17 residues. CDR1 is KGHSH, CDR2 LQKENI, per germline. The CDR3 sequence is CASSPLSRTGGSGELFF. For the CDR3, the DNA is TGTGCCAGCTCACCACTCTCCCGGACAGGGGGCAGCGGGGAGCTGTTTTTT.

The V call is TRBV10-2, the J call TRBJ1-2, with a weak D call TRBD1 (5 bases). Trimming cost V 4 bases and J 1 base, with 10 bases left between them. In germline, CDR1 is WSHSY, CDR2 SAAADI. This CDR3 has 14 amino acids. CDR3 region: CASSAGPSNYGYTF. CDR3 in DNA: TGCGCCAGCAGTGCGGGACCGAGTAACTATGGCTACACCTTC.

The V and J genes are TRBV5-5 and TRBJ2-3; TRBD1 matches at 8 bases. Germline V lookup: CDR1 SGHKS, CDR2 YYEKEE (reference sequence). V gave up 4 bases and J gave up 1 base; unmatched junction bases: 5. The CDR3 is 15 residues long. The CDR3 protein is CASSPTGARTDTQYF. CDR3 nucleotides: TGTGCCAGCAGCCCGACAGGGGCCCGCACAGATACGCAGTATTTT.

This clone appeared once. The rearrangement links TRBV19 to TRBJ1-5; the D gene is possibly TRBD1 (6 bases). Germline V CDR1 and CDR2: LNHDA, SQIVND (reference sequence). V lost 3 bases and J lost 2, with 11 bases in between. There are 15 residues in the CDR3. The CDR3 bases are TGTGCCAGTAGTATCCAGGGGATGGGCAATCAGCCCCAGCATTTT. Its translation: CASSIQGMGNQPQHF.

The chain combines TRBV27 with TRBJ1-6, with D hard to call. This CDR3 comprises 15 residues. V lost 2 bases to trimming and J lost 10 bases, with 15 bases between them. Germline V gives CDR1 MNHEY, CDR2 SMNVEV (reference sequence). CDR3 in amino acids: CASSLISAAESPLHF. CDR3 nucleotides: TGTGCCAGCAGTTTAATTTCTGCAGCAGAGTCACCCCTCCACTTT.